This T cell receptor beta chain was observed in a study of OX40 agonist ivuxolimab in advanced cancers. Study-level background: The dose of intravenous ivuxolimab that patients received every 2 weeks ranged from 0.01 to 10 mg/kg. Overall study results and limits: At 0.1 to 3.0 mg/kg and by week 6, clonal expansion occurred in CD4+ and CD8+ blood T cells. Among the least clonally expanded were partial responders at 0.1-3.0 mg/kg.

Blood sampling was done at baseline, cycle 4 day 1, and cycle 7 day 1. V lost 2 bases, J lost 2 bases, and 0 bases stayed unmatched. CDR3 length: 13 amino acids. Germline assignment: CDR1 SGHAT and CDR2 FQNNGV. For this clone: Its matching antigen is unknown.

Profiled with immunoSEQ multiplex PCR; TCRdb holds only in-frame clones, not every one. The table includes some 37,000 clones, 88% detected once. This clonotype originated in an adult with an advanced solid tumor such as melanoma, head and neck, liver or kidney cancer. The chain employs TRBV11-2 and TRBJ2-7; 7 bases agree with TRBD1. The sequencing here drew on CD4+ or CD8+ T cells sorted from blood, taken in a trial of the OX40 agonist ivuxolimab. The CDR3, as DNA: TGTGCCAGCAGCTTACAGGGGGCCTACGAGCAGTACTTC. Translated: CASSLQGAYEQYF.